The clone carrying this T cell receptor beta chain was detected only a few times. The V end lost 3 bases, the J end lost 6 bases, and 15 bases lay between the germline ends. The CDR3 consists of 15 residues. The germline CDR1 and CDR2 sequences are SNHLY and FYNNEI. This sample was included in a study of identical twins. TCRdb fed the 5' RACE reads into MiXCR, producing one record per CDR3 protein. The repertoire holds some 1,700,000 distinct CDR3 sequences, with around a third as singletons. V and J are TRBV2 and TRBJ1-5; TRBD1 is a possible D gene (6 bases). The clonotype comes from a newborn girl in good health. The sample taken for sequencing was cord blood. CDR3 DNA sequence: TGTGCCAGCAGTGACGGGGGGGCGCGCGGTCAGCCCCAGCATTTT. Protein: CASSDGGARGQPQHF.